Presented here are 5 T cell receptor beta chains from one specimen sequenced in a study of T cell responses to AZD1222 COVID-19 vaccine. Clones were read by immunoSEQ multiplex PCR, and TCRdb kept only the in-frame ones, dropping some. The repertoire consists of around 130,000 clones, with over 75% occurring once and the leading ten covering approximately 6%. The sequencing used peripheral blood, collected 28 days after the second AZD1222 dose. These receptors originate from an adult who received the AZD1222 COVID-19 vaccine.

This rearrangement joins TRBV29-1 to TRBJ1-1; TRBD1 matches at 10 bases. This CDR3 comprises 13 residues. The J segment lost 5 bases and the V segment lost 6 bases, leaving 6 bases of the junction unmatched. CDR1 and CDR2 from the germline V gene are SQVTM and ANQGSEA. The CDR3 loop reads CSVGQGVGTEAFF. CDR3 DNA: TGCAGCGTCGGACAGGGGGTAGGGACTGAAGCTTTCTTT. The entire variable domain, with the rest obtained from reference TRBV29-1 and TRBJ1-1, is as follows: SAVISQKPSRDICQRGTSLTIQCQVDSQVTMMFWYRQQPGQSLTLIATANQGSEATYESGFVIDKFPISRPNLTFSTLTVSNMSPEDSSIYLCSVGQGVGTEAFFGQGTRLTVV.

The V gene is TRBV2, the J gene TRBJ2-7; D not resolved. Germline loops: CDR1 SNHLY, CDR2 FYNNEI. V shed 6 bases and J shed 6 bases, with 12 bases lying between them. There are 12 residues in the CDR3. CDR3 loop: CASSASASEQYF. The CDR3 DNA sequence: TGTGCCAGCAGCGCATCAGCCTCCGAGCAGTACTTC.

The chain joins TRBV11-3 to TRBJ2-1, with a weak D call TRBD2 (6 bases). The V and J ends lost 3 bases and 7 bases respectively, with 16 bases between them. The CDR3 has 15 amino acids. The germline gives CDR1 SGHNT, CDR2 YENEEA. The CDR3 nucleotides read TGTGCCAGCAGCTTCGCCTCGGGAGCGGCTAATGAGCAGTTCTTC. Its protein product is CASSFASGAANEQFF.

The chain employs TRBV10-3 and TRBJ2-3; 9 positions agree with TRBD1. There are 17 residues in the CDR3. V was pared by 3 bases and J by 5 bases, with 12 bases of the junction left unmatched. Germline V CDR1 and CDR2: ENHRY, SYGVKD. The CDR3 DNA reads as TGTGCCATCAGTGACCTAGACAGGGGGGAGTTAAAAGATACGCAGTATTTT. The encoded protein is CAISDLDRGELKDTQYF.

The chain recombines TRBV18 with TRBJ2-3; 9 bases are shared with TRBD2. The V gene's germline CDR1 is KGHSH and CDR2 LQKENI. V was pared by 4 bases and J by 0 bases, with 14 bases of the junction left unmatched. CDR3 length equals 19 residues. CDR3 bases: TGTGCCAGCTCACGGCTCCCTTCTAGCGGGGTTCGTAGCACAGATACGCAGTATTTT. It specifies CASSRLPSSGVRSTDTQYF.